One and the same sample provided the 5 T cell receptor beta chains below, sequenced in a study of T cell responses to AZD1222 COVID-19 vaccine. Profiling relied on immunoSEQ multiplex PCR, and the TCRdb table lists in-frame clones only, not all of them. This table has roughly 120,000 clones, roughly 84% appearing once. Sequenced material: peripheral blood, taken on day 0 of AZD1222 vaccination. The receptors were gathered from an adult in good health.

The V and J genes are TRBV21-1 and TRBJ1-3; TRBD1 is the table's D call, not checked against the DNA. TRBV21-1 is given as a pseudogene. There are 16 residues in the CDR3. The CDR3 spells CASSKGGHRRGNTIYF. The DNA for the CDR3 is TGTGCCAGCAGCAAAGGGGGACACAGGAGGGGAAACACCATATATTTT.

J is TRBJ2-4 and V is TRBV7-8, with a weak D call TRBD2 (6 bases). Trimming took 5 bases from V and 2 from J, leaving 19 bases between them. CDR3 size: 17 residues. CDR1 and CDR2 (germline): SGHVS, FQNEAQ. The CDR3: CASSPNWGVYTKNIQYF. For the CDR3, the DNA is TGTGCCAGCAGCCCAAATTGGGGGGTTTACACCAAAAACATTCAGTACTTC.

V is TRBV6-5 and J is TRBJ1-5; no reliable D call. The CDR3 is 13 amino acids. The V and J ends lost 5 bases and 4 bases respectively, with 9 bases between them. CDR1 MNHEY and CDR2 SVGAGI come from the germline V gene. The CDR3 coding sequence is TGTGCCAGCAGTCTCAACGGAAATCAGCCCCAGCATTTT. Translation gives CASSLNGNQPQHF.

The V and J genes are TRBV7-8 and TRBJ2-5; 15 nucleotides agree with TRBD2. The CDR3 is 18 residues long. Germline values: CDR1 SGHVS, CDR2 FQNEAQ. V lost 2 bases to trimming and J lost 1 base; unmatched junction nucleotides: 5. The DNA for the CDR3 is TGTGCCAGCAGCTTAAGGACTAGCGGGAGGGCCGGCCAAGAGACCCAGTACTTC. Its translation is CASSLRTSGRAGQETQYF.

The chain couples TRBV15 to TRBJ1-1, with a weak D call TRBD1 (5 bases). Trimming took off 3 bases at V and 5 bases at J, with 10 bases between the two ends. The CDR3 is made up of 13 amino acids. Germline V gives CDR1 LNHNV, CDR2 YYDKDF (reference sequence). As DNA, the CDR3 is TGTGCCACCAGCAGCGGGGGATGGACTGAAGCTTTCTTT. Translation: CATSSGGWTEAFF.